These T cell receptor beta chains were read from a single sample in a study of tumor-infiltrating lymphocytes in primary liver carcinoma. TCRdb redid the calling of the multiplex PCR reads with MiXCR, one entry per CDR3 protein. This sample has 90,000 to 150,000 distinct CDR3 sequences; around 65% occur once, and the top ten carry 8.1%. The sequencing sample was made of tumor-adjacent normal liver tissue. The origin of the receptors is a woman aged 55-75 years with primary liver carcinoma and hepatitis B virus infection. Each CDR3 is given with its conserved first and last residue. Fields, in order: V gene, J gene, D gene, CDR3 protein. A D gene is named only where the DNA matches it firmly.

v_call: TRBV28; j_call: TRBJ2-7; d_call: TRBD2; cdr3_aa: CASSLLTSWSFHGQYF
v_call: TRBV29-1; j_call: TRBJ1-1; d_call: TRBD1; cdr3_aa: CSVFPGQGTALF
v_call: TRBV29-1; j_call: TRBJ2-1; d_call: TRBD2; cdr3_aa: CSGSRGLRLAGGNEQFF
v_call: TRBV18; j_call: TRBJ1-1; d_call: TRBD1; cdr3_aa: CASSDRDTEAFF
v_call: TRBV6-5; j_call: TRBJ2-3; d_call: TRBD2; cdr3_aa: CATGASGATDTQYF
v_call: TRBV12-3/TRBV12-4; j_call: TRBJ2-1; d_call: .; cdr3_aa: CASSLPRLYNEQFF
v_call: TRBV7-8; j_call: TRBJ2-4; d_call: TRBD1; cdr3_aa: CASSQIPRQGQNSQYF
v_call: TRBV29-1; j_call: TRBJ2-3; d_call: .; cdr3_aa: CNVEESTDTQYF
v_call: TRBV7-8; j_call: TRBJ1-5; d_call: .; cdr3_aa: CASSLDVGNQPQHF
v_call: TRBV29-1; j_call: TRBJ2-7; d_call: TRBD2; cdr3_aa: CSDTSGAVSYEQYF
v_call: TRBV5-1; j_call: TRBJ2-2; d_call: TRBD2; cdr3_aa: CISSWSLAGPNMGELFF
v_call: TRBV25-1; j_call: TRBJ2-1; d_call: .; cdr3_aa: CASSEFIVGEQFF
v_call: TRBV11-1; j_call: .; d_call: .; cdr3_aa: CTSSGTGYEQFF
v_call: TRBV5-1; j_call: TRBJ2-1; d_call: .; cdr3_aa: CASSETGTAYNEQLF
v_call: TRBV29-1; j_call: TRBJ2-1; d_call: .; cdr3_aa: CSVDGYRTHEEQFF
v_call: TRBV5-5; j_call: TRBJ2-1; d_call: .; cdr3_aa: CASSLAQSIGSMGEQFF
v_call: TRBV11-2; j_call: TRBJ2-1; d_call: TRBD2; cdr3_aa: CASSIWTSGYNEQFF
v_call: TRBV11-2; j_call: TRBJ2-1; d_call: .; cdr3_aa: CASNLGEGLNEQFF
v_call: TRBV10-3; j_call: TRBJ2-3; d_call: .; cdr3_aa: CAIADVLGADTQYF
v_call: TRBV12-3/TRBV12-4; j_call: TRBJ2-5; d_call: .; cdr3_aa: CDSSLRDGGETQYF
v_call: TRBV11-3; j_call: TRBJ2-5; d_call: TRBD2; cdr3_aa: CARSATSGRETQYF
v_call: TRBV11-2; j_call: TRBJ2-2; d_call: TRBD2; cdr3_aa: CASSPGGPAVAFGGELFF
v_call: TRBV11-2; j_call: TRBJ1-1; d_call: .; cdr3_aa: CGSGHLPDMAELITEAFF
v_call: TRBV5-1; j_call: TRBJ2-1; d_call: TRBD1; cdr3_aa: CASSGTEQGCLNEQFF
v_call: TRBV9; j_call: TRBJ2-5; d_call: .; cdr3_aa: CASSVAENGQETQYF
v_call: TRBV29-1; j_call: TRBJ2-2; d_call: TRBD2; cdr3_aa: CGAELAGHANTGELFF
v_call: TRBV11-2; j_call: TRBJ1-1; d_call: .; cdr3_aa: CASRPHQHGHLRFWGYGAFF
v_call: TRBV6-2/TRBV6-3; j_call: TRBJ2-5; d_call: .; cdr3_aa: CASSYTTPRETQYF
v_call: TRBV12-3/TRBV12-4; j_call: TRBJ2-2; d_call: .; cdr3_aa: CASSYPKGGRGTGELFF
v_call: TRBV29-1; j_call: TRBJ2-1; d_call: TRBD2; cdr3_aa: CSIMWEGRNEQFF
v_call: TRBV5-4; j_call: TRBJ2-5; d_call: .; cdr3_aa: CASKSPGVTGETQYF
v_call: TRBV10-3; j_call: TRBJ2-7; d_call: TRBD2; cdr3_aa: CTISDPGTSGNYERYF
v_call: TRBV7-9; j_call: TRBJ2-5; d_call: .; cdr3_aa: CPSSRLGGASETQYF
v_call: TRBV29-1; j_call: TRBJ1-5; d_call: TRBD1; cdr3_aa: CSVSGTGANQPQHF
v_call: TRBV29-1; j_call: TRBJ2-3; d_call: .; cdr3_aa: CSVKDYGYTYTQYF
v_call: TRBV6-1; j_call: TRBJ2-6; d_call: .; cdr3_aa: CASSVQTSGAYVLTF
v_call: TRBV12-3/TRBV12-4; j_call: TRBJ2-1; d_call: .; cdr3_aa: CASSFGRDNEQFF
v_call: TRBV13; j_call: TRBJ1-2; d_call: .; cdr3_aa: CASSLGRGISKYGYTF
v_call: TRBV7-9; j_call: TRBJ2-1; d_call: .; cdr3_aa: CASSRKQGENEQFF
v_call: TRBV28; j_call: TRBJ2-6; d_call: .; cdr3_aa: CASSPIRGWSAGANVLTF
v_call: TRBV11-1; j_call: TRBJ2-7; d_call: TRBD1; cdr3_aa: CSSSASGQGNFYEQYF